This TCR beta chain comes out of a study of blood T cell repertoires in COVID-19. Background on the study: Some COVID-19 samples were acute and others convalescent; all came from the United States, Italy and Spain.

The repertoire was sequenced with immunoSEQ multiplex PCR; TCRdb's copy has only in-frame clones and lacks some. The repertoire holds 100,000 or so clones, approximately 84% seen once, with approximately 15% in the top ten. Germline V gene data show CDR1 as MNHEY and CDR2 as SVGAGI. V shed 6 bases, J shed 4 bases, and the junction held 4 bases outside the gene matches. This CDR3 spans 14 amino acids. The sequencing sample was made of peripheral blood. This receptor was taken from a woman in her fifties or sixties with acute or convalescent COVID-19. This sequence joins TRBV6-5 and TRBJ2-1; 9 bases are shared with TRBD1. This CDR3 is CASSRDRAYNEQFF. The CDR3 DNA is TGTGCCAGCAGCCGGGACAGGGCTTACAATGAGCAGTTCTTC.